One and the same sample provided the 19 T cell receptor beta chains below, sequenced in a study of cytomegalovirus exposure and HLA in healthy donors. PCR employed 60 Vbeta and 13 Jbeta primers. Assay used: immunoSEQ multiplex PCR; TCRdb lists only in-frame clones, some missing. Of approximately 200,000 clones in the sample, approximately 84% were seen once. Sequenced material: PBMCs. These receptors all come from a boy aged 5-17 years in good health and CMV-seronegative.

The chain combines TRBV11-3 with TRBJ1-6; TRBD1 might be the D (5 bases). V dropped 5 bases and J dropped 7 bases, with 9 bases sitting between them. CDR1 is SGHNT and CDR2 is YENEEA in the germline V gene. The CDR3 totals 13 residues. Here the CDR3 reads CASSTRGNSPLHF. For the CDR3, the DNA is TGTGCCAGCAGCACAAGGGGCAATTCACCCCTCCACTTT.

The rearrangement joins TRBV6-1 to TRBJ1-5; perhaps TRBD1 as D (6 bases). The CDR3 consists of 15 residues. Germline CDR1 reads MNHNS; CDR2 reads SASEGT. Trimming took off 3 bases at V and 5 bases at J, with 14 bases between the two ends. CDR3 nucleotide sequence: TGTGCCAGCAGTGACAGGGGCGGTAAGGATCAGCCCCAGCATTTT. Translating it yields CASSDRGGKDQPQHF.

This clone has a handful of counts. CDR3 amino acids: CASSESKNTEAFF. CDR3 coding DNA: TGTGCCAGTAGTGAGAGCAAGAACACTGAAGCTTTCTTT. This rearrangement joins TRBV19 to TRBJ1-1, with no clear D. This CDR3 spans 13 amino acids. V lost 5 bases to trimming and J lost 1 base, with 8 bases between them. Germline-derived CDR1 and CDR2 are LNHDA and SQIVND (reference sequence).

The V call is TRBV7-3, the J call TRBJ2-1; 7 nucleotides line up with TRBD2. The CDR3 extends over 15 amino acids. Trimming at V came to 4 bases and at J to 7 bases, leaving 10 bases not matched to a gene. Germline values: CDR1 SGHTA, CDR2 FQGTGA. In DNA form, the CDR3 reads TGTGCCAGCAGCTATGACGGGGGGTTCGCGAATGAGCAGTTCTTC. Translated: CASSYDGGFANEQFF.

About this clone itself: One junction end disagrees with the germline gene, perhaps due to a read error. V gene TRBV5-1 combines with J gene TRBJ1-2, with 7 positions matching TRBD1. CDR3 length: 17 residues. From germline, CDR1 is SGHRS and CDR2 YFSETQ. The CDR3 DNA reads TGCGCCAGCAGCTTGGCTGAGGGGACAGCCTATAACTATGGCTACATCTTC. Protein product: CASSLAEGTAYNYGYIF.

V and J are TRBV15 and TRBJ1-1, with TRBD1 as a possible D gene (6 bases). Looked up from germline, CDR1 is LNHNV and CDR2 is YYDKDF (reference sequence). V was cut by 3 bases and J by 1 base, with 9 bases left in between. This CDR3 contains 14 residues. CDR3 nucleotide sequence: TGTGCCACCAGCAGGTACAGGGCGAACACTGAAGCTTTCTTT. It encodes CATSRYRANTEAFF.

J is TRBJ1-2 and V is TRBV29-1, with D possibly TRBD1 on 6 matching bases. V was shortened by 4 bases and J by 3 bases, with 12 bases between the two germline ends. The CDR3 sequence is 13 residues long. Germline-derived CDR1 and CDR2 are SQVTM and ANQGSEA. The CDR3 spells CSVVGRTDYGYTF. As DNA, the CDR3 is TGCAGCGTTGTTGGCAGGACAGACTATGGCTACACCTTC.

V and J are TRBV5-4 and TRBJ1-1; 7 bases map to TRBD1. Germline V gene data show CDR1 as SGHNT and CDR2 as YYREEE (reference sequence). Trimming took 3 bases from V and 3 from J; bases not matched to a gene: 8. The CDR3 spans 15 residues. CDR3 bases: TGTGCCAGCAGCTCGAGTCGACAGGGCGACACTGAAGCTTTCTTT. This translates into CASSSSRQGDTEAFF.

This chain joins TRBV7-3 and TRBJ2-5, with unresolved D. The CDR3 covers 14 residues. The V and J ends lost 1 base and 1 base respectively, with 7 bases between them. Germline V gene sequence: CDR1 SGHTA, CDR2 FQGTGA. The CDR3 nucleotides read TGTGCCAGCAGCTTAAATCGAGCCCAAGAGACCCAGTACTTC. This gives the protein CASSLNRAQETQYF.

This sequence joins TRBV2 and TRBJ2-6; D remains unclear. The CDR3 extends over 16 amino acids. V was pared by 3 bases and J by 4 bases, with 13 bases between. Germline V gene sequence: CDR1 SNHLY, CDR2 FYNNEI. The CDR3 spells CASSEYSLQGANVLTF. The CDR3 bases are TGTGCCAGCAGTGAGTACAGCCTCCAAGGGGCCAACGTCCTGACTTTC.

V usage is TRBV7-9 and J usage is TRBJ1-1; a possible D gene is TRBD1 (6 bases). V shed 4 bases and J shed 7 bases, with 25 bases lying between them. The V gene's germline CDR1 is SEHNR and CDR2 FQNEAQ (reference sequence). The CDR3 is 17 amino acids. CDR3 DNA: TGTGCCAGCAGCTGGAGCGGGGGCTCGGTCGGGGGGAGTGAAGCTTTCTTT. This translates into CASSWSGGSVGGSEAFF.

This clone was seen just once. As the CDR3 is not closed by the conserved phenylalanine or tryptophan, this likely results from a read error. The chain is built from TRBV15 and TRBJ1-5, with a possible D match to TRBD1 (5 bases). Between the trimmed V and J ends, which lost 3 bases and 2 bases, there was a span of 8 bases. This CDR3 has 14 residues. The germline CDR1 and CDR2 sequences are LNHNV and YYDKDF (reference sequence). The CDR3 nucleotides are TGTGCCACCAGCAGGGTAGGGGGCAATCAGCCCCAGCATTCT. This sequence encodes CATSRVGGNQPQHS.

This sequence joins TRBV9 and TRBJ2-5, with 10 positions matching TRBD2. Trimming at V came to 0 bases and at J to 2 bases, leaving 16 bases not matched to a gene. Germline CDR1 reads SGDLS; CDR2 reads YYNGEE. The CDR3 is 20 residues long. The CDR3 protein is CASSVGERGGGFRWQETQYF. CDR3 nucleotide sequence: TGTGCCAGCAGCGTAGGGGAGCGGGGGGGCGGGTTTCGGTGGCAAGAGACCCAGTACTTC.

This chain uses TRBV19 with TRBJ1-6; D is perhaps TRBD1 (5 bases). V was clipped by 3 bases and J by 0 bases, with 6 bases between them. The V gene's germline CDR1 is LNHDA and CDR2 SQIVND (reference sequence). The CDR3 contains 15 residues. CDR3 sequence reads: CASSIRDSYNSPLHF. CDR3 bases: TGTGCCAGTAGTATCAGGGACTCCTATAATTCACCCCTCCACTTT.

This clone was picked up a small number of times. This chain joins TRBV18 and TRBJ2-7; D is uncertain. Between the trimmed V and J ends, which lost 0 bases and 2 bases, there was a span of 17 bases. This CDR3 spans 17 amino acids. Germline assignment: CDR1 KGHSH and CDR2 LQKENI. CDR3 nucleotide sequence: TGTGCCAGCTCACCACCTTCCATTGGCAGCGTGGCCTACGAGCAGTACTTC. Encoded protein: CASSPPSIGSVAYEQYF.

The chain employs TRBV7-6 and TRBJ2-2; TRBD2 matches 7 bases. The CDR3 is 12 residues long. V shed 6 bases, J shed 9 bases, and the junction held 4 bases outside the gene matches. CDR1 is SGHVS, CDR2 FNYEAQ, per germline. CDR3: CASSRGSRELFF. The CDR3 DNA reads TGTGCCAGCAGTCGCGGGAGCAGGGAGCTGTTTTTT.

The chain carries TRBV11-2 and TRBJ1-1; 10 bases line up with TRBD1. The CDR3 spans 14 residues. J lost 4 bases, V lost 5 bases, and 4 bases had no gene match. Per germline, CDR1 SGHAT and CDR2 FQNNGV. CDR3 coding DNA: TGTGCCAGCAGCCGACAGGGGGCACTCACTGAAGCTTTCTTT. Its protein is CASSRQGALTEAFF.

This clone was found a few times. This chain links TRBV6-5 with TRBJ1-4; D not resolved. Trimming pared 2 bases from V and 4 bases from J, leaving 5 bases between. This CDR3 spans 13 amino acids. In germline, CDR1 is MNHEY, CDR2 SVGAGI. The CDR3 protein is CASSYIGNEKLFF. As DNA, the CDR3 is TGTGCCAGCAGTTACATCGGTAATGAAAAACTGTTTTTT.

J is TRBJ2-7 and V is TRBV7-6; a possible D gene is TRBD2 (7 bases). Germline loops: CDR1 SGHVS, CDR2 FNYEAQ. The CDR3 sequence is 14 residues long. The germline V and J ends were trimmed by 4 bases and 5 bases, with 15 bases remaining between them. The DNA of the CDR3 is TGTGCCAGCAGCTACCGGGGGGCTCGCAACGAGCAGTACTTC. It yields the protein CASSYRGARNEQYF. Together with reference TRBV7-6 and TRBJ2-7, the CDR3 gives the full variable domain: GAGVSQSPRYKVTKRGQDVALRCDPISGHVSLYWYRQALGQGPEFLTYFNYEAQQDKSGLPNDRFSAERPEGSISTLTIQRTEQRDSAMYRCASSYRGARNEQYFGPGTRLTVT.